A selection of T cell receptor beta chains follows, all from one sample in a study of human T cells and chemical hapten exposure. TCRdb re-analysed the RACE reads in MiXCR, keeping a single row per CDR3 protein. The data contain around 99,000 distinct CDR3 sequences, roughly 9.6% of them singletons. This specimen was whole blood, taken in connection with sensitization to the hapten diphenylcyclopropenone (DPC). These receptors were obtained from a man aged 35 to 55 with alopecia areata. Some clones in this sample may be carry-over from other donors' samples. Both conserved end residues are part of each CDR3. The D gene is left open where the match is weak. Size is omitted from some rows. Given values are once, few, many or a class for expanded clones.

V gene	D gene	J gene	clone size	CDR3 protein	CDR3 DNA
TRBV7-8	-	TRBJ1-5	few	CASSLYSSKAGQPQHF	TGTGCCAGCAGCTTGTACTCCTCGAAGGCCGGGCAGCCCCAGCATTTT
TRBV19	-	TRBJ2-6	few	CATELSGANVLTF	TGTGCCACCGAGCTCTCTGGGGCCAACGTCCTGACTTTC
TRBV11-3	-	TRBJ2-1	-	CASSSLPGLKNNEQFF	TGTGCCAGCAGCTCCTTACCGGGACTGAAAAACAATGAGCAGTTCTTC
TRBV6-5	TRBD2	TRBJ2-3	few	CASRRPGLAGGDTQYF	TGTGCCAGCAGGCGGCCGGGACTAGCGGGGGGAGATACGCAGTATTTT
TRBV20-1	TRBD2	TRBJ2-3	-	CSASGASGTTDTQYF	TGCAGTGCTAGTGGCGCTAGCGGTACCACAGATACGCAGTATTTT
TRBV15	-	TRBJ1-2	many	CATSRPGTVNYGYTF	TGTGCCACCAGCAGACCCGGGACCGTTAACTATGGCTACACCTTC
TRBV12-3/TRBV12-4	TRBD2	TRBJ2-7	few	CASRSSGSYEQYF	TGTGCCAGCAGGTCCAGCGGGAGTTACGAGCAGTACTTC
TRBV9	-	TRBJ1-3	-	CASSVVDGGNTIYF	TGTGCCAGCAGCGTAGTGGACGGGGGAAACACCATATATTTT
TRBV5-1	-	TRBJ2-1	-	CASSLALRQGGYNEQFF	TGCGCCAGCAGCTTGGCCCTTAGACAGGGAGGGTACAATGAGCAGTTCTTC
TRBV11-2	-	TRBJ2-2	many	CASSSETRIGELFF	TGTGCCAGCAGCTCCGAAACCCGAATTGGGGAGCTGTTTTTT
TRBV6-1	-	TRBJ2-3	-	CASVTRSGHRTQYF	TGTGCCAGCGTAACCAGGAGTGGTCATCGTACGCAGTATTTT
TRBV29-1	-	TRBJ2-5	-	CSVGTEETQYF	TGCAGCGTTGGGACGGAAGAGACCCAGTACTTC
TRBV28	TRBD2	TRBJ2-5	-	CASSLPWGGEETQYF	TGTGCCAGCAGTCTTCCCTGGGGGGGGGAAGAGACCCAGTACTTC
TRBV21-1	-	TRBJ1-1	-	CASVTDDRGTSGEAFF	TGTGCCAGCGTCACCGATGACAGGGGCACGTCGGGTGAAGCTTTCTTT
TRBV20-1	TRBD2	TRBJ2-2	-	CSAPKGAGGPGSGELFF	TGCAGTGCTCCAAAGGGGGCGGGAGGGCCGGGTTCCGGGGAGCTGTTTTTT
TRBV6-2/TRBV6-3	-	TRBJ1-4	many	CASSYGGGFEKLFF	TGTGCCAGCAGTTACGGCGGAGGATTTGAAAAACTGTTTTTT
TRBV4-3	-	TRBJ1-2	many	CASSQDPDLTPYGYTF	TGCGCCAGCAGCCAAGACCCCGACCTTACCCCCTATGGCTACACCTTC
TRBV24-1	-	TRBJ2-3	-	CATSAPSRSVGTDTQYF	TGTGCCACCAGTGCCCCGAGCCGCTCGGTGGGCACAGATACGCAGTATTTT
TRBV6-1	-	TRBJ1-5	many	CASSERGNQPQHF	TGTGCCAGCAGTGAGCGGGGTAATCAGCCCCAGCATTTT
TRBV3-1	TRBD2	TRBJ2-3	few	CASSQDTSGSGDTQYF	TGTGCCAGCAGCCAAGACACTAGCGGGAGTGGAGATACGCAGTATTTT
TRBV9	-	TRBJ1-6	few	CASSVATEGAASPLHF	TGTGCCAGCAGCGTAGCTACTGAAGGGGCGGCTTCACCCCTCCACTTT
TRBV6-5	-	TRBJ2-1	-	CASSTGSGAAEQFF	TGTGCCAGCAGCACCGGCAGTGGAGCCGCTGAGCAGTTCTTC
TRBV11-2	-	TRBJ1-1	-	CASSLGERGAFF	TGTGCCAGCAGCTTAGGGGAGCGGGGAGCTTTCTTT
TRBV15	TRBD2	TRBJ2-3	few	CATSRDGLAGRDTQYF	TGTGCCACCAGCAGAGATGGACTAGCGGGAAGAGATACGCAGTATTTT
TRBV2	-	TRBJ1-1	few	CASSPLGRVDTEAFF	TGTGCCAGCAGCCCCCTTGGGAGGGTGGACACTGAAGCTTTCTTT
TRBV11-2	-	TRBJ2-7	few	CASRGDARRYEQYF	TGTGCCAGCAGAGGGGACGCTAGGCGGTACGAGCAGTACTTC
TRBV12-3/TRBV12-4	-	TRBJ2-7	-	CASSSPGAYEQYF	TGTGCCAGCAGTTCGCCCGGTGCCTACGAGCAGTACTTC
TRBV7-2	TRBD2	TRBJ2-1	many	CASSITSGNYNEQFF	TGTGCCAGCAGCATTACTAGCGGGAACTACAATGAGCAGTTCTTC
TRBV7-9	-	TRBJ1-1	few	CASSFRGPLNTEAFF	TGTGCCAGCAGCTTCCGGGGTCCCTTGAACACTGAAGCTTTCTTT
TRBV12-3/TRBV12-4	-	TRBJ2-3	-	CASTETDTQYF	TGTGCCAGCACCGAGACAGATACGCAGTATTTT
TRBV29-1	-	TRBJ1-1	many	CSAVNTEAFF	TGCAGCGCCGTGAACACTGAAGCTTTCTTT
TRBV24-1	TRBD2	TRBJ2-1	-	CATSDPTSGRIDEQFF	TGTGCCACCAGTGACCCGACTAGCGGGAGAATCGATGAGCAGTTCTTC
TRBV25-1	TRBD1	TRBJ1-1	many	CASSELTPGQGAMNTEAFF	TGTGCCAGCAGTGAACTTACCCCGGGACAGGGGGCAATGAACACTGAAGCTTTCTTT
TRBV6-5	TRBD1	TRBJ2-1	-	CASSYGTAFNEQFF	TGTGCCAGCAGTTACGGGACAGCGTTCAATGAGCAGTTCTTC
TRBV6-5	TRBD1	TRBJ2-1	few	CASSGPGRGPYNEQFF	TGTGCCAGCAGTGGACCGGGCAGGGGGCCATACAATGAGCAGTTCTTC
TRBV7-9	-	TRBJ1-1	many	CASSPDKEDTEAFF	TGTGCCAGCAGCCCGGACAAGGAGGACACTGAAGCTTTCTTT
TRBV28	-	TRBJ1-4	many	CASSLSTDNEKLFF	TGTGCCAGCAGTTTATCGACAGATAATGAAAAACTGTTTTTT
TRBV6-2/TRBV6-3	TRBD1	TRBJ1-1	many	CASGQGTEAFF	TGTGCCAGCGGACAGGGGACTGAAGCTTTCTTT
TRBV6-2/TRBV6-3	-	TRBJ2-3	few	CASTRATDTQYF	TGTGCCAGCACCAGGGCGACAGATACGCAGTATTTT
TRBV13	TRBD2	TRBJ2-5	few	CASSSLTGTSGSGGETQYF	TGTGCCAGCAGCTCCCTGACCGGGACTAGCGGGAGCGGGGGAGAGACCCAGTACTTC
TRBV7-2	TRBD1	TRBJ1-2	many	CASSLGQGAGGYTF	TGTGCCAGCAGCTTAGGGCAGGGGGCTGGTGGCTACACCTTC
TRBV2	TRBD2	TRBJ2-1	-	CASSGEASGAIWQFF	TGTGCCAGCAGTGGGGAGGCTAGCGGAGCGATTTGGCAGTTCTTC
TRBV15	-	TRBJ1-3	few	CATSRKLDSSSGNTIYF	TGTGCCACCAGCAGAAAGTTGGACAGCAGCTCTGGAAACACCATATATTTT
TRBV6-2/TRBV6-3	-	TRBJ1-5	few	CASTTGNQPQHF	TGTGCCAGTACTACAGGGAATCAGCCCCAGCATTTT
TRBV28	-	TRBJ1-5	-	CASSPGRTPSNQPQHF	TGTGCCAGCAGCCCAGGGCGAACCCCTAGCAATCAGCCCCAGCATTTT
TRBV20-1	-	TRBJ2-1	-	CSARDLGTSSYNEQFF	TGCAGTGCTAGAGATCTTGGCACGAGCTCCTACAATGAGCAGTTCTTC
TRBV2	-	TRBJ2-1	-	CASSESLEQFF	TGTGCCAGCAGTGAATCCCTTGAGCAGTTCTTC
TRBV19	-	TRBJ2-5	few	CASRSTGHSWGETQYF	TGTGCCAGTAGAAGTACGGGACACTCCTGGGGAGAGACCCAGTACTTC
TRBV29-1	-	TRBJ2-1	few	CSVGGSALNEQFF	TGCAGCGTTGGGGGCTCGGCCCTGAATGAGCAGTTCTTC
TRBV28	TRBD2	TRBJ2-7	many	CASSVAGHEQYF	TGTGCCAGCAGTGTAGCGGGACACGAGCAGTACTTC
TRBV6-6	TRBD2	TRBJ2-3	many	CASSYGRTRTDTQYF	TGTGCCAGCAGTTACGGGCGGACTAGAACAGATACGCAGTATTTT
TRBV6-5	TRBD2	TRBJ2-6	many	CASSYSGDGANVLTF	TGTGCCAGCAGTTACAGCGGGGATGGGGCCAACGTCCTGACTTTC
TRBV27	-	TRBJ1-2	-	CASSLIGAIPYGYTF	TGTGCCAGCAGTCTTATCGGGGCCATACCCTATGGCTACACCTTC
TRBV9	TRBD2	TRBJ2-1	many	CASSVAHSGTIGVEQFF	TGTGCCAGCAGCGTAGCTCACTCCGGGACTATAGGTGTGGAGCAGTTCTTC
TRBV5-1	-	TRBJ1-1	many	CASSLDSANTEAFF	TGCGCCAGCAGCTTGGATTCTGCGAACACTGAAGCTTTCTTT
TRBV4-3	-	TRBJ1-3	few	CASSQGDESSGNTIYF	TGCGCCAGCAGCCAAGGAGACGAGAGCTCTGGAAACACCATATATTTT
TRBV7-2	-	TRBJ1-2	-	CASSLANYGYTF	TGTGCCAGCAGCTTGGCTAACTATGGCTACACCTTC
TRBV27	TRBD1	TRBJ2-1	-	CASSRQGNEQFF	TGTGCCAGCAGTCGACAGGGCAATGAGCAGTTCTTC
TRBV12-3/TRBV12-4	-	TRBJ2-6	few	CASSPRGGHISGANVLTF	TGTGCCAGCAGTCCCCGTGGGGGGCACATCTCTGGGGCCAACGTCCTGACTTTC